This is a list of T cell receptor beta chains from one sample in a study of blood T cell repertoires in COVID-19. Assay used: immunoSEQ multiplex PCR; TCRdb lists only in-frame clones, some missing. Altogether 200,000 to 300,000 clones are present, approximately 83% being singletons, with the ten largest covering 3% to 4%. The sequenced sample was PBMCs or T cells enriched from blood (not recorded which). Every receptor here comes from a woman in her thirties or forties who had been exposed to COVID-19. Both conserved end residues are part of each CDR3. A D gene is named only where the DNA matches it firmly. Clone size appears in some rows only: once, few, many, or a class for an expanded clone.

V gene	D gene	clone size	J gene	CDR3 protein	CDR3 DNA
TRBV5-1	NA	NA	TRBJ2-3	CASSLTTLRDTQYF	TGCGCCAGCAGCTTGACGACTCTGAGGGATACGCAGTATTTT
TRBV3-1/TRBV3-2	NA	NA	TRBJ2-3	CASGGVYGDTQYF	TGTGCCAGCGGCGGTGTTTATGGAGATACGCAGTATTTT
TRBV4-3	TRBD2	NA	TRBJ2-1	CASSPIAGGDNEQFF	TGCGCCAGCAGCCCTATAGCGGGGGGGGACAATGAGCAGTTCTTC
TRBV7-2	TRBD1	NA	TRBJ1-2	CASSHDQGDFGGYTF	TGTGCCAGCAGCCATGATCAGGGGGATTTTGGTGGCTACACCTTC
TRBV3-1/TRBV3-2	NA	NA	TRBJ1-6	CASSHRNSPLHF	TGTGCCAGCAGCCACCGGAATTCACCCCTCCACTTT
TRBV7-2	NA	once	TRBJ1-5	CASSLMAVSQPQHF	TGTGCCAGCAGCTTAATGGCAGTATCCCAGCCCCAGCATTTT
TRBV11-2	NA	NA	TRBJ2-7	CASSLEWARGRGGREQYF	TGTGCCAGCAGCTTAGAATGGGCGAGGGGGAGAGGGGGTAGGGAGCAGTACTTC
TRBV12-3/TRBV12-4	TRBD1	NA	TRBJ2-7	CASSFTGGYEQYF	TGTGCCAGCAGTTTTACAGGGGGCTACGAGCAGTACTTC
TRBV29-1	NA	once	TRBJ2-1	CSVEDPGTSTLNEQFF	TGCAGCGTTGAAGACCCCGGGACTTCAACACTCAATGAGCAGTTCTTC
TRBV9	NA	NA	TRBJ1-5	CASGTQGNRDQPQHF	TGTGCCAGCGGTACTCAGGGAAATCGGGATCAGCCCCAGCATTTT
TRBV4-2	NA	NA	TRBJ2-7	CASSQSAGPGSYEQYF	TGTGCCAGCAGCCAAAGTGCTGGCCCGGGCTCCTACGAGCAGTACTTC
TRBV20-1	TRBD2	NA	TRBJ2-3	CSASSGGLPRTDTQYF	TGCAGTGCTAGTAGCGGGGGGCTCCCTCGCACAGATACGCAGTATTTT
TRBV11-2	TRBD1	NA	TRBJ1-2	CASSTTRTGRSMNYGYTF	TGTGCCAGCAGCACCACCCGGACAGGCCGGTCGATGAACTATGGCTACACCTTC
TRBV5-4	NA	few	TRBJ2-3	CASSLAGTDTQYF	TGTGCCAGCAGCTTGGCGGGTACAGATACGCAGTATTTT
TRBV5-1	TRBD1	few	TRBJ1-2	CASTQAGTGGDYGYTF	TGCGCCAGCACCCAAGCCGGGACAGGGGGTGACTATGGCTACACCTTC
TRBV3-1/TRBV3-2	TRBD1	NA	TRBJ1-1	CASRGTGGTEAFF	TGTGCCAGCAGGGGGACAGGGGGCACTGAAGCTTTCTTT
TRBV7-3	TRBD1	NA	TRBJ2-1	CASSSDRGNEQFF	TGTGCCAGCAGCTCGGACAGGGGGAATGAGCAGTTCTTC
TRBV5-1	NA	NA	TRBJ1-2	CASSLVQEGYGYTF	TGCGCCAGCAGCTTGGTACAGGAGGGCTATGGCTACACCTTC
TRBV5-1	TRBD1	NA	TRBJ1-1	CASSPTRDRVIEAFF	TGCGCCAGCAGCCCCACCCGGGACAGGGTAATTGAAGCTTTCTTT
TRBV6-2/TRBV6-3	NA	NA	TRBJ2-6	CASSYGQGISGANVLTF	TGTGCCAGCAGTTACGGGCAGGGAATATCAGGGGCCAACGTCCTGACTTTC
TRBV2	NA	NA	TRBJ2-1	CASSRSAGNNEQFF	TGTGCCAGCAGTCGCTCGGCGGGGAACAATGAGCAGTTCTTC
TRBV27	NA	NA	TRBJ2-3	CASKELGGSSTDTQYF	TGTGCCAGCAAAGAATTAGGGGGATCTAGCACAGATACGCAGTATTTT
TRBV5-6	TRBD1	NA	TRBJ1-3	CASSWGQGAGNTIYF	TGTGCCAGCAGCTGGGGACAGGGGGCTGGAAACACCATATATTTT
TRBV6-1	TRBD2	once	TRBJ2-5	CASSEAGGRGSGGAETQYF	TGTGCCAGCAGTGAAGCAGGGGGTCGGGGGAGCGGGGGCGCAGAGACCCAGTACTTC
TRBV30	TRBD2	NA	TRBJ2-5	CAWERGTQETQYF	TGTGCCTGGGAGCGGGGGACCCAAGAGACCCAGTACTTC
TRBV2	NA	NA	TRBJ1-2	CASSERGGLNYGYTF	TGTGCCAGCAGTGAACGGGGGGGACTTAACTATGGCTACACCTTC
TRBV19	NA	NA	TRBJ2-3	CASSMGVGRNTDTQYF	TGTGCCAGTAGTATGGGTGTAGGCAGGAATACAGATACGCAGTATTTT
TRBV12-3/TRBV12-4	NA	NA	TRBJ1-2	CASRGLAGYTF	TGTGCCAGCAGGGGCCTTGCGGGCTACACCTTC
TRBV18	NA	NA	TRBJ2-5	CASSPGQQETQYF	TGTGCCAGCTCACCGGGACAACAAGAGACCCAGTACTTC
TRBV10-3	TRBD2	NA	TRBJ2-1	CAIRPAGANNEQFF	TGTGCCATCAGACCAGCGGGGGCCAACAATGAGCAGTTCTTC
TRBV28	NA	NA	TRBJ1-3	CASSHILLVDTIYF	TGTGCCAGCAGTCACATTCTCCTGGTTGACACCATATATTTT
TRBV24-1	NA	once	TRBJ1-2	CATSDPDNGYTF	TGTGCCACCAGTGATCCCGACAATGGCTACACCTTC
TRBV6-2/TRBV6-3	TRBD1	NA	TRBJ1-4	CASSRGTGTNEKLFF	TGTGCCAGCAGCCGTGGGACAGGGACTAATGAAAAACTGTTTTTT
TRBV15	TRBD1	NA	TRBJ2-5	CATSRAFGQGQETQYF	TGTGCCACCAGCAGAGCCTTCGGACAGGGACAAGAGACCCAGTACTTC
TRBV5-1	NA	NA	TRBJ2-5	CASSLGAGQETQYF	TGCGCCAGCAGCTTGGGTGCGGGACAAGAGACCCAGTACTTC
TRBV29-1	NA	NA	TRBJ1-1	CSVEQGLTAGEAFF	TGCAGCGTTGAACAGGGTTTGACGGCCGGGGAAGCTTTCTTT
TRBV19	TRBD1	once	TRBJ1-5	CASPPGTGEGNQPQHF	TGTGCCAGTCCCCCTGGGACAGGGGAAGGCAATCAGCCCCAGCATTTT
TRBV7-9	TRBD1	NA	TRBJ2-7	CASSIDRAYEQYF	TGTGCCAGCAGCATAGACAGGGCCTACGAGCAGTACTTC
TRBV11-2	NA	NA	TRBJ1-3	CASSTGFGNTIYF	TGTGCCAGCAGCACAGGGTTTGGAAACACCATATATTTT
TRBV10-1	NA	NA	TRBJ1-1	CASRPDREKNTEAFF	TGCGCCAGCAGACCGGACAGAGAAAAGAACACTGAAGCTTTCTTT
TRBV28	NA	NA	TRBJ2-7	CASSWGSYEQYF	TGTGCCAGCAGTTGGGGCAGCTACGAGCAGTACTTC
TRBV14	TRBD2	NA	TRBJ2-1	CASSQARGLASSYNEQFF	TGTGCCAGCAGCCAAGCCAGGGGACTAGCGAGCTCCTACAATGAGCAGTTCTTC
TRBV4-1	NA	NA	TRBJ1-1	CASSQGGNTEAFF	TGCGCCAGCAGCCAAGGAGGGAACACTGAAGCTTTCTTT
TRBV5-1	TRBD2	NA	TRBJ2-3	CASRAGENTDTQYF	TGCGCCAGCAGGGCGGGGGAAAACACAGATACGCAGTATTTT
TRBV5-1	NA	NA	TRBJ2-3	CASSNIGGDTQYF	TGCGCCAGCAGCAACATTGGAGGGGATACGCAGTATTTT
TRBV29-1	TRBD1	NA	TRBJ2-7	CSVLGQGPNEQYF	TGCAGCGTTTTGGGACAGGGTCCGAACGAGCAGTACTTC
TRBV7-3	NA	NA	TRBJ2-2	CASSFADIANTGELFF	TGTGCCAGCAGCTTCGCGGACATTGCGAACACCGGGGAGCTGTTTTTT
TRBV5-4	TRBD2	NA	TRBJ2-3	CASSFQLAGRGTDTQYF	TGTGCCAGCAGCTTCCAACTAGCGGGGAGGGGCACAGATACGCAGTATTTT
TRBV7-3	NA	NA	TRBJ2-5	CASSSRGGKTQYF	TGTGCCAGCAGCAGCAGGGGTGGAAAGACCCAGTACTTC
TRBV11-3	NA	NA	TRBJ1-3	CASSLPSVPCRSGNTIYF	TGTGCCAGCAGCTTACCCTCAGTCCCATGTCGCTCTGGAAACACCATATATTTT
TRBV10-3	NA	once	TRBJ1-1	CAIRAARNTEAFF	TGTGCCATCAGGGCAGCGAGGAACACTGAAGCTTTCTTT
TRBV19	NA	few	TRBJ1-5	CASSIDRATQHF	TGTGCCAGTAGTATAGATCGAGCAACCCAGCATTTT
TRBV14	NA	NA	TRBJ1-1	CASSQSTGGEAFF	TGTGCCAGCAGCCAGTCGACAGGTGGAGAAGCTTTCTTT
TRBV12-3/TRBV12-4	NA	NA	TRBJ1-2	CASSTASLGYTF	TGTGCCAGCAGTACAGCCTCGTTGGGCTACACCTTC